This T cell receptor (beta chain) is from a study of regulatory T cells in long-lasting Graves disease. Study information: Patients met the persistent Graves' disease definition after over 5 years of antithyroid drugs with positive TSH receptor antibodies. Study findings and constraints: Sharing of public clonotypes was greater in persistent patients (about 3,000) than in new patients (966). It was peripheral blood alone, not thyroid tissue, that was studied. Persistent disease preferred TRBV28, TRBJ1-2 and TRBJ2-5; new disease, TRBV20-1 and TRBJ2-1.

This clonotype was picked up a small number of times. Its antigen is undetermined. Building the TCR beta libraries relied on iRepertoire HTBI primers, and CDR3 regions underwent Arm-PCR. In TCRdb, the multiplex PCR reads were re-called with MiXCR into one record per CDR3 protein. The repertoire includes about 660,000 distinct CDR3 sequences, about 30% of them detected once, and 40% to 50% sits in the top ten. Sample time point: persistent/refractory GD, antithyroid drugs over 5 years with positive TRAb. Making the TCR library involved RNA that had been extracted from PBMCs. The germline gives CDR1 SGDLS, CDR2 YYNGEE. The CDR3 has 15 residues. The V gene lost 3 bases and the J gene lost 1 base, with 13 bases spanning the gap.

The starting material was peripheral blood mononuclear cells (PBMCs), obtained when the disease was refractory, from a patient treated with antithyroid drugs. This TCR was recovered from a female donor with Graves disease. This chain links TRBV9 with TRBJ1-1, with TRBD1 as a possible D gene (6 bases). The CDR3 loop is CASSAADRWNTEAFF. CDR3 in DNA: TGTGCCAGCAGCGCAGCCGACAGGTGGAACACTGAAGCTTTCTTT.